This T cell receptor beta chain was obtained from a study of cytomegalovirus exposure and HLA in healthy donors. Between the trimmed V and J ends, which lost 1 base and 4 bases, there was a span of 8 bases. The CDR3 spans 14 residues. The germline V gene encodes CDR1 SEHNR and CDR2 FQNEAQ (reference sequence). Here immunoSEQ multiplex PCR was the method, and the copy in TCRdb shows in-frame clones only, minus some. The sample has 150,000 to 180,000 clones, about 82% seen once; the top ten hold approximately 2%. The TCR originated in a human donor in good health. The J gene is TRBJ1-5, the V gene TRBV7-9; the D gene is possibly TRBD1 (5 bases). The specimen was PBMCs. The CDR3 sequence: CASSLGGGNQPQHF. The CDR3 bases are TGTGCCAGCAGCTTAGGGGGGGGGAATCAGCCCCAGCATTTT. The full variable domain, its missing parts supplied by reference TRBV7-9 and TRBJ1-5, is DTGVSQNPRHKITKRGQNVTFRCDPISEHNRLYWYRQTLGQGPEFLTYFQNEAQLEKSRLLSDRFSAERPKGSFSTLEIQRTEQGDSAMYLCASSLGGGNQPQHFGDGTRLSIL.